The 32 T cell receptor beta chains reported below all come from one sample, sequenced in a study of CD8 T cells in Susac syndrome (dated by TCRdb to about 2019). To prepare the library, the immunoSEQ multiplex PCR assay was applied. RNA was extracted with the RNeasy kit and 0.5 to 1 ug was reverse transcribed using random hexamers. TCRdb cleaned the public reads at Q25 with fastp, built clones with MiXCR and kept in-frame beta chains. Under each unique CDR3 protein, matching rows form one entry showing the most common genes and DNA. The sample table lists about 140,000 distinct CDR3 sequences, approximately 94% of them with a count of one. Jointly, the top ten make up 0.075% to 0.1% of the sample. Sequencing was performed on CD4+ T cells from PBMCs. The receptors were gathered from a human donor in good health.

The chain is built from TRBV19 and TRBJ2-3; D call uncertain. V shed 5 bases and J shed 6 bases, with 12 bases lying between them. This CDR3 spans 13 amino acids. Germline V gene lookup returns CDR1 LNHDA and CDR2 SQIVND (reference sequence). Here the CDR3 reads CASSVAPGDTQYF. As DNA, the CDR3 is TGTGCCAGTAGTGTGGCACCTGGGGATACGCAGTATTTT.

The chain combines TRBV6-5 with TRBJ1-1; D might be TRBD1 (5 bases). Trimming took 2 bases from V and 1 from J, leaving 8 bases between them. CDR3 length: 14 residues. Germline V gene sequence: CDR1 MNHEY, CDR2 SVGAGI. The CDR3 DNA follows: TGTGCCAGCAGTTACACCGGGGGGAACACTGAAGCTTTCTTT. Its protein is CASSYTGGNTEAFF.

The V gene is TRBV5-1, the J gene TRBJ2-5; 7 bases match TRBD1. The J segment lost 3 bases and the V segment lost 3 bases, leaving 2 bases of the junction unmatched. This CDR3 region has 13 residues. Germline V gene sequence: CDR1 SGHRS, CDR2 YFSETQ. The CDR3 spells CASSSQGEETQYF. In DNA, the CDR3 is TGCGCCAGCAGCTCCCAGGGGGAAGAGACCCAGTACTTC.

V usage is TRBV7-9 and J usage is TRBJ2-1; the match to TRBD2 covers 8 bases. The CDR3 sequence is 16 residues long. The trim removed 6 bases at V and 4 bases at J, leaving 11 bases unmatched. Germline CDR1 reads SEHNR; CDR2 reads FQNEAQ (reference sequence). Here the CDR3 reads CASSSFGGRIYNEQFF. CDR3 DNA sequence: TGTGCCAGCAGTTCGTTTGGCGGGAGGATATACAATGAGCAGTTCTTC.

V and J are TRBV20-1 and TRBJ2-5; 9 bases map to TRBD2. Germline V gene sequence: CDR1 DFQATT, CDR2 SNEGSKA (reference sequence). CDR3 length: 16 residues. Trimming removed 1 base from V and 3 bases from J; junction bases left unmatched: 9. The DNA for the CDR3 is TGCAGTGCTAGAGTATCGCGGGAGGGCCTTGAAGAGACCCAGTACTTC. Protein product: CSARVSREGLEETQYF.

This rearrangement joins TRBV4-1 to TRBJ2-2; D remains ambiguous. This CDR3 has 16 residues. Germline V CDR1 and CDR2: MGHRA, YSYEKL. V lost 0 bases and J lost 0, with 8 bases in between. The CDR3 sequence: CASSQEKAANTGELFF. For the CDR3, the DNA is TGCGCCAGCAGCCAAGAAAAGGCTGCGAACACCGGGGAGCTGTTTTTT.

This chain uses TRBV10-3 with TRBJ1-3, with TRBD1 matching over 8 bases. This CDR3 contains 15 residues. Germline V gives CDR1 ENHRY, CDR2 SYGVKD. V lost 6 bases to trimming and J lost 0 bases; unmatched junction nucleotides: 4. CDR3 in amino acids: CAISGQGRSGNTIYF. CDR3 DNA: TGTGCCATCAGCGGACAGGGTCGCTCTGGAAACACCATATATTTT.

The CDR3 loop is CASSQGPIYEQYF. The CDR3 DNA is TGTGCCAGCAGCCAAGGACCGATTTACGAGCAGTACTTC. V and J are TRBV4-2 and TRBJ2-7; D is unresolved. From germline, CDR1 is LGHNA and CDR2 YNFKEQ. The CDR3 has 13 amino acids. Trimming shortened V by 1 base and J by 4 bases, and 8 bases separated the two germline ends.

This CDR3 is CASSQGTRSKPEQYF. In nucleotides, the CDR3 is TGTGCCAGCAGCCAAGGGACTAGGTCTAAGCCCGAGCAGTACTTC. The chain couples TRBV4-2 to TRBJ2-7, with 7 bases fitting TRBD2. The CDR3 is made up of 15 amino acids. J was trimmed by 6 bases and V by 1 base; bases with no gene match: 9. Germline CDR1 and CDR2: LGHNA and YNFKEQ.

The V call is TRBV6-5, the J call TRBJ2-7; the D is unclear. The CDR3 is 11 residues long. CDR1 and CDR2 (germline): MNHEY, SVGAGI. V lost 2 bases and J lost 8, with 7 bases in between. The CDR3 DNA is TGTGCCAGCAGTTACAGGGTGAAGCAGTACTTC. Its translation: CASSYRVKQYF.

The J gene is TRBJ2-1, the V gene TRBV20-1; TRBD1 might be the D (6 bases). In germline, CDR1 is DFQATT, CDR2 SNEGSKA (reference sequence). The CDR3 loop spans 13 amino acids. V was clipped by 2 bases and J by 10 bases, with 15 bases between them. CDR3 in DNA: TGCAGTGCTAGACCCCCGCCAGGGGACGAGCAGTTCTTC. It is translated as CSARPPPGDEQFF.

The CDR3 protein is CASSLSRINTDTQYF. CDR3 sequence (DNA): TGTGCCAGCAGTTTATCCAGGATAAACACAGATACGCAGTATTTT. J is TRBJ2-3 and V is TRBV12-3 or TRBV12-4; D call uncertain. Trimming pared 2 bases from V and 2 bases from J, leaving 11 bases between. The CDR3 has 15 amino acids.

The chain carries TRBV4-1 and TRBJ2-5, with 7 bases aligning to TRBD1. The CDR3 loop spans 18 amino acids. V lost 1 base, J lost 1 base, and 12 bases stayed unmatched. CDR1 and CDR2 (germline): MGHRA, YSYEKL. The CDR3 DNA reads TGCGCCAGCAGCCAAGGAGGTGCCAGGGGGATCGGCCAAGAGACCCAGTACTTC. Residues: CASSQGGARGIGQETQYF.

The chain carries TRBV18 and TRBJ1-1, with 7 bases that match TRBD1. V was pared by 3 bases and J by 5 bases, with 6 bases of the junction left unmatched. The CDR3 has 14 residues. Looked up from germline, CDR1 is KGHSH and CDR2 is LQKENI. Here the CDR3 reads CASSPETGSTEAFF. The CDR3 DNA sequence: TGTGCCAGCTCACCCGAGACAGGGTCGACTGAAGCTTTCTTT.

The V gene is TRBV3-1, the J gene TRBJ1-1, with no clear D. Trimming left V 5 bases short and J 5 bases short, with 9 bases between. The CDR3 contains 12 residues. CDR1 is LGHDT, CDR2 YNNKEL, per germline (reference sequence). The CDR3 nucleotides read TGTGCCAGCAGCTACCGAGGGACTGAAGCTTTCTTT. Translating it yields CASSYRGTEAFF.

The chain uses TRBV29-1 and TRBJ2-5, with TRBD1 identical over 7 bases. This CDR3 contains 13 residues. The V segment lost 6 bases and the J segment 5 bases; nucleotides outside the gene matches: 9. Germline CDR1 reads SQVTM; CDR2 reads ANQGSEA. The CDR3 region has the DNA TGCAGCGTCTCCAACAGGGGAATTGAGACCCAGTACTTC. Amino acids: CSVSNRGIETQYF.

V usage is TRBV29-1 and J usage is TRBJ2-1; D may correspond to TRBD1 or TRBD2 (5 bases each). The CDR3 consists of 13 residues. The germline V gene has CDR1 SQVTM and CDR2 ANQGSEA. Deletions cut 3 bases from V and 5 bases from J, with 11 bases between. Written as DNA, the CDR3 is TGCAGCGTTGAGTGGGGGATCCACAATGAGCAGTTCTTC. This translates into CSVEWGIHNEQFF.

CDR3 nucleotide sequence: TGTGCCAGCAGTTACGGGGCCCTAGACGAGCAGTACTTC. This sequence encodes CASSYGALDEQYF. This chain joins TRBV6-6 and TRBJ2-7; tentative D call: TRBD1 (5 bases). The V end was cut by 2 bases, the J end by 5 bases, with 10 bases between. Germline CDR1 and CDR2: MNHNY and SVGAGI (reference sequence). This CDR3 is 13 amino acids long.

The chain has TRBV2 and TRBJ2-3; D is undetermined. Trimming removed 7 bases at V and 6 bases at J, with 17 bases between. Per germline, CDR1 SNHLY and CDR2 FYNNEI. This CDR3 is 14 amino acids long. The CDR3 DNA reads TGTGCCAGCACCGCTCTTAATGCCCAGGATACGCAGTATTTT. It encodes CASTALNAQDTQYF. Combining the CDR3 with reference TRBV2 and TRBJ2-3 gives the whole variable domain EPEVTQTPSHQVTQMGQEVILRCVPISNHLYFYWYRQILGQKVEFLVSFYNNEISEKSEIFDDQFSVERPDGSNFTLKIRSTKLEDSAMYFCASTALNAQDTQYFGPGTRLTVL.

The rearrangement joins TRBV30 to TRBJ1-2; TRBD1 is a possible D gene (6 bases). V was cut by 1 base and J by 4 bases, with 22 bases left in between. Germline-derived CDR1 and CDR2 are GTSNPN and SVGIG (reference sequence). The CDR3 totals 17 residues. The CDR3 reads CAWSEFIGGPLGYGYTF. In DNA, the CDR3 is TGTGCCTGGAGTGAGTTCATTGGGGGGCCGCTGGGCTATGGCTACACCTTC. The variable domain in full, with the rest retrieved from reference TRBV30 and TRBJ1-2, is SQTIHQWPATLVQPVGSPLSLECTVEGTSNPNLYWYRQAAGRGLQLLFYSVGIGQISSEVPQNLSASRPQDRQFILSSKKLLLSDSGFYLCAWSEFIGGPLGYGYTFGSGTRLTVV.

The genes are TRBV7-9 and TRBJ1-2; 8 bases line up with TRBD1. This CDR3 comprises 15 residues. Trimming removed 3 bases from V and 4 bases from J; junction bases left unmatched: 7. Germline CDR1 is SEHNR and CDR2 is FQNEAQ (reference sequence). The CDR3 DNA follows: TGTGCCAGCAGCTTCTTCCCGGACAGGGCCTATGGCTACACCTTC. Translated, it gives CASSFFPDRAYGYTF.

CDR3 DNA: TGTGCCAGCAGCTTCCTTAGCCCGACGACTAGCGGGAGTTGGAAATCTTGGAACTACGAGCAGTACTTC. Its translation is CASSFLSPTTSGSWKSWNYEQYF. The gene calls are TRBV11-2 and TRBJ2-7; 12 nucleotides line up with TRBD2. The CDR3 is 23 amino acids. Unmatched junction bases numbered 27, after V lost 3 bases and J lost 3 bases. The V gene's germline CDR1 is SGHAT and CDR2 FQNNGV.

V usage is TRBV27 and J usage is TRBJ2-7; D might be TRBD2 (5 bases). This CDR3 contains 14 residues. Germline V gene sequence: CDR1 MNHEY, CDR2 SMNVEV (reference sequence). With 1 base removed from V and 6 bases from J, the gap between germline ends came to 13 bases. CDR3 sequence: CASSLLAGKTEQYF. CDR3 coding DNA: TGTGCCAGCAGTTTATTAGCCGGGAAGACCGAGCAGTACTTC.

The gene calls are TRBV20-1 and TRBJ2-7; no firm D call. Trimming removed 0 bases at V and 3 bases at J, with 9 bases between. Germline V gene data show CDR1 as DFQATT and CDR2 as SNEGSKA (reference sequence). The CDR3 is 13 amino acids. CDR3 region: CSARDSRVYEQYF. Here the CDR3 DNA reads TGCAGTGCTAGAGATTCGCGCGTCTACGAGCAGTACTTC.

This rearrangement joins TRBV5-4 to TRBJ1-2, with D possibly being TRBD1 (5 bases). CDR1 is SGHNT and CDR2 is YYREEE in the germline V gene (reference sequence). Trimming shortened V by 5 bases and J by 4 bases, and 12 bases separated the two germline ends. The CDR3 covers 13 residues. CDR3 bases: TGTGCCAGCAGAACGGGGGGGAGCTATGGCTACACCTTC. This codes for CASRTGGSYGYTF.

This clonotype was seen only once. Written as DNA, the CDR3 is TGTGCCAGCAGTTTGTCCCCCTACGACTATGGCTACACCTTC. Translated: CASSLSPYDYGYTF. The rearrangement links TRBV28 to TRBJ1-2; D ambiguous. Per germline, CDR1 MDHEN and CDR2 SYDVKM. V was pared by 3 bases and J by 3 bases, with 11 bases between. There are 14 residues in the CDR3.

The chain couples TRBV29-1 to TRBJ1-2, with TRBD1 identical over 9 bases. Unmatched junction bases numbered 8, after V lost 0 bases and J lost 6 bases. The V gene's germline CDR1 is SQVTM and CDR2 ANQGSEA. The CDR3 has 15 amino acids. The CDR3 reads CSVEDRDRAGDGYTF. The CDR3 coding sequence is TGCAGCGTTGAAGATCGGGACAGGGCGGGTGATGGCTACACCTTC.

The V gene is TRBV12-3 or TRBV12-4, the J gene TRBJ1-2; tentatively, D is TRBD1 (6 bases). This CDR3 is 14 amino acids long. V was trimmed by 7 bases and J by 7 bases, leaving 19 bases between them. Here the CDR3 reads CASTPSGEGGGYTF. In DNA, the CDR3 is TGTGCCAGCACCCCCTCAGGGGAGGGTGGTGGCTACACCTTC.

The V call is TRBV2, the J call TRBJ2-2, with 12 bases aligning to TRBD2. The ends lost 8 bases at V and 4 bases at J; junction bases unmatched: 5. CDR3 length: 15 amino acids. CDR1 is SNHLY, CDR2 FYNNEI, per germline. For the CDR3, the DNA is TGTGCCAGCTGGACTAGCGGGATGGTCACCGGGGAGCTGTTTTTT. Amino acids: CASWTSGMVTGELFF.

The chain is built from TRBV7-9 and TRBJ1-5; TRBD1 might be the D (6 bases). In germline, CDR1 is SEHNR, CDR2 FQNEAQ (reference sequence). The length of the CDR3 is 16 residues. V lost 4 bases and J lost 0, with 13 bases in between. CDR3 sequence (DNA): TGTGCCAGCAGCTCTACAACAGGGTTTAGCAATCAGCCCCAGCATTTT. Translated, it gives CASSSTTGFSNQPQHF.

This sequence joins TRBV24-1 and TRBJ2-2; weak D call: TRBD2 (7 bases). CDR3 length: 16 residues. Germline loops: CDR1 KGHDR, CDR2 SFDVKD. V lost 9 bases, J lost 5 bases, and 21 bases lay in between. The CDR3 sequence: CATQIGGGRETGELFF. CDR3 sequence (DNA): TGTGCCACCCAAATTGGGGGCGGGAGAGAAACCGGGGAGCTGTTTTTT.

This clonotype was observed once. The genes are TRBV5-6 and TRBJ1-2; 7 nucleotides agree with TRBD1. Trimming at V came to 7 bases and at J to 4 bases, leaving 7 bases not matched to a gene. Germline loops: CDR1 SGHDT, CDR2 YYEEEE. There are 13 residues in the CDR3. The CDR3 spells CASYVGTVYGYTF. The CDR3 DNA follows: TGTGCCAGCTACGTCGGGACAGTCTATGGCTACACCTTC.